Listed below are T cell receptor beta chains from one sample, sequenced in a study of T cell repertoires in cytomegalovirus infection. TCRdb reprocessed the reads via MiXCR and lists one record per CDR3 protein. Here the sample spans 560,000 or so distinct CDR3 sequences, 15% to 20% being singletons. The specimen was CD8+ T cells from PBMCs. The receptor source for this set is a human donor in good health (CMV status not recorded). Some clones in this sample may be carry-over from other donors' samples. The CDR3 runs from the conserved cysteine through the conserved F or W. The D gene is left open where the match is weak. Where a row states a size, it is once, few, many or the class of an expanded clone; other rows omit it.

CDR3aa	CDR3nt	d_gene	j_gene	abundance	v_gene
CASSRDLSSYNSPLHF	TGTGCCAGTAGTAGGGACCTAAGCTCCTATAATTCACCCCTCCACTTT	.	TRBJ1-6	many	TRBV19
CASSFGTSGRTQYF	TGTGCCAGCAGCTTCGGGACTAGCGGCCGTACGCAGTATTTT	TRBD2	TRBJ2-3	.	TRBV13
CASSLGVGAKNIQYF	TGTGCCAGCAGCTTAGGGGTCGGAGCCAAAAACATTCAGTACTTC	.	TRBJ2-4	many	TRBV7-3
CASSPPGRWKTYEQYF	TGTGCCAGTAGCCCCCCAGGGAGATGGAAAACCTACGAGCAGTACTTC	.	TRBJ2-7	.	TRBV19
CASSFMGVGYTF	TGTGCCAGCAGTTTTATGGGAGTGGGCTACACCTTC	.	TRBJ1-2	few	TRBV12-3/TRBV12-4
CASSQDPGRPFSGANVLTF	TGCGCCAGCAGCCAAGATCCTGGGCGACCGTTCTCTGGGGCCAACGTCCTGACTTTC	.	TRBJ2-6	.	TRBV4-1
CASSELGSGLVALHF	TGTGCCAGCAGTGAACTCGGGAGTGGGTTGGTCGCCCTCCACTTT	.	TRBJ1-6	few	TRBV6-1
CASASGSEQYF	TGTGCCAGCGCTTCAGGGTCCGAGCAGTACTTC	.	TRBJ2-7	.	TRBV27
CASSFPGGAGGPDEQFF	TGTGCCAGCAGTTTCCCCGGGGGAGCGGGAGGGCCTGATGAGCAGTTCTTC	TRBD2	TRBJ2-1	many	TRBV27
CASSRDFLGTEAFF	TGTGCCAGCAGCCGGGACTTTCTGGGGACTGAAGCTTTCTTT	.	TRBJ1-1	many	TRBV7-2
CASSLSAYNEQFF	TGTGCCAGCAGCTTAAGCGCCTACAATGAGCAGTTCTTC	.	TRBJ2-1	many	TRBV27
CASSLDGDPYGYTF	TGTGCCAGCAGCTTAGACGGAGACCCCTATGGCTACACCTTC	.	TRBJ1-2	.	TRBV7-9
CASSLEVGGALDTQYF	TGTGCCAGCAGCTTAGAGGTTGGGGGGGCTCTTGATACGCAGTATTTT	.	TRBJ2-3	many	TRBV7-6
CASSQGAFGMNTEAFF	TGTGCCAGCTCACAGGGGGCGTTTGGGATGAACACTGAAGCTTTCTTT	TRBD1	TRBJ1-1	.	TRBV18
CASSSSPDRAGVTNEKLFF	TGTGCCAGCAGCTCATCGCCGGACAGGGCGGGGGTGACTAATGAAAAACTGTTTTTT	TRBD1	TRBJ1-4	many	TRBV7-6
CAKKQGITEAFF	TGTGCCAAAAAACAGGGAATAACTGAAGCTTTCTTT	.	TRBJ1-1	few	TRBV2
CASSPGLAGGPQKEQFF	TGTGCCAGCAGCCCGGGACTAGCGGGAGGCCCCCAAAAAGAGCAGTTCTTC	TRBD2	TRBJ2-1	.	TRBV9